The entry below describes one T cell receptor (beta chain). The data were taken from a study of T cell changes during pregnancy in multiple sclerosis. Germline values: CDR1 SGHVS, CDR2 FQNEAQ. This CDR3 contains 18 residues. V was clipped by 5 bases and J by 8 bases, with 27 bases between them. The data were produced by immunoSEQ multiplex PCR, yet TCRdb's version contains in-frame clones alone and is incomplete. The profile shows 90,000 to 100,000 clones, more than 90% of them singletons. The TCR originated in a female donor with multiple sclerosis, enrolled in a pregnancy study. The J gene is TRBJ2-2, the V gene TRBV7-8; perhaps TRBD2 as D (5 bases). Sequencing was performed on peripheral blood, taken in the first trimester of pregnancy. The CDR3 spells CASSPLGSGSSFQGELFF. The CDR3, as DNA: TGTGCCAGCAGCCCCCTAGGCAGTGGGAGCTCGTTTCAGGGGGAGCTGTTTTTT. The full variable domain, with the rest looked up from reference TRBV7-8 and TRBJ2-2, is GAGVSQSPRYKVAKRGQDVALRCDPISGHVSLFWYQQALGQGPEFLTYFQNEAQLDKSGLPSDRFFAERPEGSVSTLKIQRTQQEDSAVYLCASSPLGSGSSFQGELFFGEGSRLTVL.